The 27 T cell receptor beta chains presented below share a single source sample, sequenced in a study of cytomegalovirus exposure and HLA in healthy donors. The data were produced by immunoSEQ multiplex PCR, yet TCRdb's version contains in-frame clones alone and is incomplete. The sample carries about 65,000 clones, approximately 90% recorded once. Sequencing was done on a sample of PBMCs. Receptors were obtained from a woman aged 18-29 years in good health and CMV-seronegative.

This chain links TRBV28 with TRBJ1-5, with D hard to call. The germline V gene has CDR1 MDHEN and CDR2 SYDVKM. The CDR3 consists of 14 residues. Trimming removed 4 bases at V and 9 bases at J, with 16 bases between. The DNA for the CDR3 is TGTGCCAGCAGTTCAACCACCCCTAGCAGGCCCCAGCATTTT. Amino acid sequence: CASSSTTPSRPQHF.

This rearrangement joins TRBV4-3 to TRBJ1-1; 8 nucleotides agree with TRBD1. CDR1 and CDR2 (germline): LGHNA, YSLEER. The V segment lost 2 bases and the J segment 3 bases; nucleotides outside the gene matches: 5. This CDR3 has 15 residues. The CDR3 spells CASSQRQGSDTEAFF. The CDR3 DNA is TGCGCCAGCAGCCAAAGACAGGGGTCGGACACTGAAGCTTTCTTT.

The chain links TRBV30 to TRBJ2-1, with TRBD2 matching over 8 bases. V trimming: 3 bases; J trimming: 9 bases; junction bases outside the gene matches: 22. In germline, CDR1 is GTSNPN, CDR2 SVGIG (reference sequence). The CDR3 is made up of 18 amino acids. CDR3 protein: CAWRGDSGAGVLYGEQFF. CDR3 bases: TGTGCCTGGAGAGGAGACTCAGGAGCGGGAGTTCTGTACGGTGAGCAGTTCTTC.

The chain recombines TRBV6-1 with TRBJ1-2; 7 nucleotides align to TRBD1. The germline V gene has CDR1 MNHNS and CDR2 SASEGT. This CDR3 region has 16 residues. V gave up 4 bases and J gave up 0 bases; unmatched junction bases: 8. CDR3 sequence reads: CASSASGGQANYGYTF. Written as DNA, the CDR3 is TGTGCCAGCAGTGCTTCAGGGGGACAAGCTAACTATGGCTACACCTTC.

The chain employs TRBV7-6 and TRBJ2-1; a weak D match, TRBD1 (5 bases). The germline gives CDR1 SGHVS, CDR2 FNYEAQ. This CDR3 region has 16 residues. The V end lost 3 bases, the J end lost 0 bases, and 12 bases lay between the germline ends. In DNA, the CDR3 is TGTGCCAGCAGCTTGGGCAGGGCGAGCTCCTACAATGAGCAGTTCTTC. This sequence encodes CASSLGRASSYNEQFF.

CDR3 coding DNA: TGTGCCAGCAGTTGGACTAGCGGGGCCTTAGCGCAGTTCTTC. Translating it yields CASSWTSGALAQFF. The chain recombines TRBV6-6 with TRBJ2-1, with 12 bases identical to TRBD2. CDR3 length equals 14 residues. The trim removed 4 bases at V and 12 bases at J, leaving 7 bases unmatched. Germline V gene data show CDR1 as MNHNY and CDR2 as SVGAGI (reference sequence).

The chain combines TRBV27 with TRBJ1-2, with 7 bases lining up with TRBD1. The CDR3 covers 17 residues. Germline V gene data show CDR1 as MNHEY and CDR2 as SMNVEV (reference sequence). The J segment lost 2 bases and the V segment lost 0 bases, leaving 9 bases of the junction unmatched. The DNA for the CDR3 is TGTGCCAGCAGTTTATCTTGGACAGGAAGATTGAACTATGGCTACACCTTC. This translates into CASSLSWTGRLNYGYTF.

This rearrangement joins TRBV7-8 to TRBJ2-2, with 7 nucleotides matching TRBD1. Germline CDR1 and CDR2: SGHVS and FQNEAQ. The CDR3 loop spans 16 amino acids. V shed 1 base, J shed 2 bases, and the junction held 4 bases outside the gene matches. CDR3 sequence reads: CASSLGGQINTGELFF. The CDR3 DNA is TGTGCCAGCAGCTTAGGGGGACAGATTAACACCGGGGAGCTGTTTTTT.

On this clone itself: The sample carries other DNA sequences with the same CDR3. J is TRBJ2-5 and V is TRBV9; 7 bases are a match to TRBD2. Germline CDR1 SGDLS, CDR2 YYNGEE. J lost 5 bases, V lost 0 bases, and 16 bases had no gene match. The CDR3 is 18 residues long. The CDR3 bases are TGTGCCAGCAGCGTAGGGGTGAGTGGGGGGGGAGTCCTGGAGACCCAGTACTTC. Protein: CASSVGVSGGGVLETQYF.

With respect to this clone: At one boundary the junction diverges from the germline segment, which might be a read error. CDR3 sequence reads: CASSPDRGSEQFF. In DNA, the CDR3 is TGTGCTAGCAGCCCAGACAGGGGTAGTGAGCAGTTCTTC. The chain has TRBV7-7 and TRBJ2-1; 8 bases map to TRBD1. Germline-derived CDR1 and CDR2 are SSHAT and FNYEAQ (reference sequence). The CDR3 runs 13 residues.

The rearrangement links TRBV10-3 to TRBJ2-1; a possible D gene is TRBD1 (6 bases). Trimming left V 6 bases short and J 7 bases short, with 19 bases between. This CDR3 is built from 15 residues. CDR1 ENHRY and CDR2 SYGVKD come from the germline V gene. CDR3 in DNA: TGTGCCATCAGGAACGACAGTACAAGGGGGAATGAGCAGTTCTTC. It codes for CAIRNDSTRGNEQFF.

V and J are TRBV6-1 and TRBJ1-5; D not resolved. V dropped 1 base and J dropped 5 bases, with 6 bases sitting between them. Looked up from germline, CDR1 is MNHNS and CDR2 is SASEGT. The CDR3 covers 13 residues. The DNA of the CDR3 is TGTGCCAGCAGTGAAGACAGCTATCAGCCCCAGCATTTT. It is translated as CASSEDSYQPQHF.

The gene calls are TRBV4-1 and TRBJ2-1; TRBD2 matches 12 bases. The CDR3 has 16 residues. Germline trimming cut 1 base from V and 6 bases from J; bases unmatched to any gene: 4. CDR1 and CDR2 from the germline V gene are MGHRA and YSYEKL. CDR3 sequence: CASSQAGTSGRNEQFF. The CDR3 bases are TGCGCCAGCAGCCAAGCAGGGACTAGCGGGCGCAATGAGCAGTTCTTC.

The chain joins TRBV28 to TRBJ1-5; unclear D gene. The V gene lost 4 bases and the J gene lost 7 bases, with 8 bases spanning the gap. CDR3 length: 12 residues. Germline lookup yields CDR1 MDHEN and CDR2 SYDVKM. The DNA of the CDR3 is TGTGCCAGCAGTTCGGTCGTGCAGCCCCAGCATTTT. Protein sequence: CASSSVVQPQHF. The full variable domain, rest sourced from reference TRBV28 and TRBJ1-5, is DVKVTQSSRYLVKRTGEKVFLECVQDMDHENMFWYRQDPGLGLRLIYFSYDVKMKEKGDIPEGYSVSREKKERFSLILESASTNQTSMYLCASSSVVQPQHFGDGTRLSIL.

The rearrangement links TRBV2 to TRBJ2-7, with 8 bases that match TRBD1. The germline V gene has CDR1 SNHLY and CDR2 FYNNEI. The trim removed 1 base at V and 6 bases at J, leaving 5 bases unmatched. The CDR3 extends over 14 amino acids. This CDR3 is CASSEEAGGAEQYF. The CDR3 DNA reads TGTGCCAGCAGTGAAGAGGCAGGGGGCGCCGAGCAGTACTTC. The whole variable domain, filled in from reference TRBV2 and TRBJ2-7, reads EPEVTQTPSHQVTQMGQEVILRCVPISNHLYFYWYRQILGQKVEFLVSFYNNEISEKSEIFDDQFSVERPDGSNFTLKIRSTKLEDSAMYFCASSEEAGGAEQYFGPGTRLTVT.

V is TRBV28 and J is TRBJ2-7; 9 nucleotides match TRBD1. The germline gives CDR1 MDHEN, CDR2 SYDVKM. V lost 8 bases and J lost 6; bases outside the gene matches: 5. There are 12 residues in the CDR3. CDR3 amino acids: CASWDREGEQYF. CDR3 bases: TGTGCCAGCTGGGACAGGGAGGGCGAGCAGTACTTC.

The chain combines TRBV28 with TRBJ2-3; D ambiguous. The CDR3 has 16 amino acids. Trimming pared 6 bases from V and 3 bases from J, leaving 19 bases between. Germline V gene lookup returns CDR1 MDHEN and CDR2 SYDVKM. CDR3 DNA: TGTGCCAGCAGACGCTCCATGCCGCGAGGAACAGATACGCAGTATTTT. Residues: CASRRSMPRGTDTQYF.

The chain carries TRBV5-1 and TRBJ2-1; possibly TRBD1 for D (6 bases). V gave up 4 bases and J gave up 8 bases, with 19 bases separating them. The CDR3 is 15 residues long. Germline assignment: CDR1 SGHRS and CDR2 YFSETQ. DNA for the CDR3: TGCGCCAGCAGCGCTGGGGCGGCTGGGGGCGATGAGCAGTTCTTC. Protein product: CASSAGAAGGDEQFF.

V gene TRBV20-1 combines with J gene TRBJ1-1; D is unresolved. The CDR3 length is 10 residues. Trimming shortened V by 5 bases and J by 4 bases, and 5 bases separated the two germline ends. The germline V gene encodes CDR1 DFQATT and CDR2 SNEGSKA (reference sequence). CDR3 residues: CSAWSTEAFF. The CDR3 DNA sequence: TGCAGTGCTTGGAGCACTGAAGCTTTCTTT.

This chain connects TRBV10-3 to TRBJ1-1; 7 bases are a match to TRBD1. The CDR3 covers 14 residues. Germline lookup yields CDR1 ENHRY and CDR2 SYGVKD. V was clipped by 9 bases and J by 6 bases; unmatched bases: 13. The chain's CDR3 is CAMGPTGRRAEAFF. In nucleotides, the CDR3 is TGTGCCATGGGCCCGACAGGGCGGAGGGCTGAAGCTTTCTTT.

The gene calls are TRBV11-2 and TRBJ1-6; TRBD1 matches 7 bases. The CDR3 totals 15 residues. J lost 6 bases, V lost 5 bases, and 7 bases had no gene match. The germline gives CDR1 SGHAT, CDR2 FQNNGV. The CDR3 here is CASSRDRAGNSPLHF. Here the CDR3 DNA reads TGTGCCAGCAGCCGCGACAGGGCTGGTAATTCACCCCTCCACTTT. Filled out from reference TRBV11-2 and TRBJ1-6, the complete variable domain reads EAGVAQSPRYKIIEKRQSVAFWCNPISGHATLYWYQQILGQGPKLLIQFQNNGVVDDSQLPKDRFSAERLKGVDSTLKIQPAKLEDSAVYLCASSRDRAGNSPLHFGNGTRLTVT.

Only one count was recorded for this clone. The rearrangement uses TRBV19 and TRBJ2-7; TRBD1 matches at 7 bases. Germline V lookup: CDR1 LNHDA, CDR2 SQIVND (reference sequence). V gave up 1 base and J gave up 1 base; unmatched junction bases: 4. CDR3 length equals 15 residues. Written as DNA, the CDR3 is TGTGCCAGTAGTATAGCCGACAGGGAATCCTACGAGCAGTACTTC. Translated, it gives CASSIADRESYEQYF.

V usage is TRBV5-1 and J usage is TRBJ1-1; 7 bases fit TRBD1. Losses at the gene ends were 4 bases for V and 6 bases for J; bases not matched to a gene: 12. The CDR3 loop spans 15 amino acids. Germline V gene sequence: CDR1 SGHRS, CDR2 YFSETQ. The DNA for the CDR3 is TGCGCCAGCAGCCCTCTTGGAGGGGGCGGGTCTGAAGCTTTCTTT. Translated: CASSPLGGGGSEAFF. The variable domain in full, with the rest retrieved from reference TRBV5-1 and TRBJ1-1, is KAGVTQTPRYLIKTRGQQVTLSCSPISGHRSVSWYQQTPGQGLQFLFEYFSETQRNKGNFPGRFSGRQFSNSRSEMNVSTLELGDSALYLCASSPLGGGGSEAFFGQGTRLTVV.

The chain links TRBV5-5 to TRBJ2-7, with TRBD1 matching over 9 bases. There are 13 residues in the CDR3. Trimming removed 3 bases from V and 2 bases from J; junction bases left unmatched: 0. CDR1 is SGHKS and CDR2 is YYEKEE in the germline V gene (reference sequence). For the CDR3, the DNA is TGTGCCAGCAGCTGGACAGGGGCCTACGAGCAGTACTTC. Translating gives CASSWTGAYEQYF.

This clone was counted a single time. The chain recombines TRBV5-6 with TRBJ1-1; 9 bases are shared with TRBD1. The CDR3 is 16 amino acids. The V gene's germline CDR1 is SGHDT and CDR2 YYEEEE. Unmatched junction bases numbered 12, after V lost 3 bases and J lost 6 bases. CDR3 in DNA: TGTGCCAGCAGCTCCACCGGGACAGGGTCAAGCCCTGAAGCTTTCTTT. This encodes CASSSTGTGSSPEAFF.

The V and J genes are TRBV28 and TRBJ1-2, with TRBD1 identical over 7 bases. The CDR3 is 14 residues long. Germline-derived CDR1 and CDR2 are MDHEN and SYDVKM. After removal of 11 bases from V and 3 bases from J, the junction contained 12 bases not matched to a gene. In nucleotides, the CDR3 is TGTGCCTGTCGAGGGGGCGGCGGACACTATGGCTACACCTTC. It is translated as CACRGGGGHYGYTF.

The sample holds a few counts of this clone. This sequence joins TRBV2 and TRBJ2-7, with D possibly TRBD1 on 5 matching bases. The length of the CDR3 is 13 residues. Germline CDR1 is SNHLY and CDR2 is FYNNEI. V shed 7 bases and J shed 3 bases, with 13 bases lying between them. The CDR3 region has the DNA TGTGCCAGCAATTCCCCAGGGATCTACGAGCAGTACTTC. Protein sequence: CASNSPGIYEQYF.